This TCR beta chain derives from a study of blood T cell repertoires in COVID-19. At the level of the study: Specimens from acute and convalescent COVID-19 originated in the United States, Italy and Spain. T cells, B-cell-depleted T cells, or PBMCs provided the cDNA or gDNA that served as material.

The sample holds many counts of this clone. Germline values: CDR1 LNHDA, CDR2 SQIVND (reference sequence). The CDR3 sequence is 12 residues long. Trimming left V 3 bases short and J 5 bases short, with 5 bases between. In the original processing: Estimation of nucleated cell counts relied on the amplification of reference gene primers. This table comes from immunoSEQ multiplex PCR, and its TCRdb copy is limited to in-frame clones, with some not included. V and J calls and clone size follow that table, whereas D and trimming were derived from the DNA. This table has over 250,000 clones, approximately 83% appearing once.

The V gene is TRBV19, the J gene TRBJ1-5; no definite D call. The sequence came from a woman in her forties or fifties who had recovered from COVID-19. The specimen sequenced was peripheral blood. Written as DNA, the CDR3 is TGTGCCAGTAGTATTCGGGATCAGCCCCAGCATTTT. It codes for CASSIRDQPQHF.